This is a list of T cell receptor beta chains from one sample in a study of blood T cells in healthy people across ages. TCRdb called the 5' RACE reads again in MiXCR, with one record for every CDR3 protein. Of 800,000 to 950,000 distinct CDR3 sequences in the sample, 25% to 30% are singletons; the top ten hold roughly 10%. This sample was also put to use in a study of T cells of mothers and their children.

What was sequenced was blood. The origin of the receptors is a woman aged 40-49 years in good health. CDR3s include the opening cysteine and the closing phenylalanine or tryptophan. Each record gives: clone size, V gene, J gene, D gene, CDR3 DNA, CDR3 protein. A D gene is named only where the DNA matches it firmly. Not all rows give a size; the values are once, few, many and, for expanded clones, a class.

many	TRBV20-1	TRBJ1-2	TRBD1	TGCAGTGCTAGAGTTGGGGGGCAGGGGGCCTATGGCTACACCTTC	CSARVGGQGAYGYTF
few	TRBV5-1	TRBJ1-2	-	TGCGCCAGCAGGTATCAAGGTCCGTCGGCTGGCTACACCTTC	CASRYQGPSAGYTF
many	TRBV12-5	TRBJ2-1	-	TGTGCTAGTGGTTTGGACCTAAACAATGAGCAGTTCTTC	CASGLDLNNEQFF
many	TRBV29-1	TRBJ1-1	TRBD1	TGCAGCGGGACAGGACACTTAAACACTGAAGCTTTCTTT	CSGTGHLNTEAFF
few	TRBV27	TRBJ2-1	-	TGTGCCAGCAGTACCCTAGGGGAGCAGTTCTTC	CASSTLGEQFF
-	TRBV20-1	TRBJ1-5	-	TGCAGTGCTAGGGAGGGACGGTCCCTTCTCAATCAGCCCCAGCATTTT	CSAREGRSLLNQPQHF
many	TRBV10-3	TRBJ2-6	-	TGTGCCATCGGACCCAGGGGAGATGGGGCCAACGTCCTGACTTTC	CAIGPRGDGANVLTF
-	TRBV29-1	TRBJ1-2	-	TGCAGCGCTGCAGGCGGGGATGGCTACACCTTC	CSAAGGDGYTF
-	TRBV25-1	TRBJ1-1	-	TGTGCCAGCAGTGAATACGAAAGGGGGACAACGGCTGAAGCTTTCTTT	CASSEYERGTTAEAFF
-	TRBV20-1	TRBJ2-7	-	TGCAGTGCTAGGGTGAGCATGGTGGACGAGCAGTACTTC	CSARVSMVDEQYF
few	TRBV9	TRBJ2-1	-	TGTGCCAGCAGCGTACCAGAGGGGTCGGGATACAATGAGCAGTTCTTC	CASSVPEGSGYNEQFF
many	TRBV7-2	TRBJ1-2	TRBD1	TGTGCCAGCAGCTCCCAAGGGACAGGCCATGAAAGCTATGGCTACACCTTC	CASSSQGTGHESYGYTF
-	TRBV6-1	TRBJ1-4	-	TGTGCCAGCAGTGGTTCGCTAGTACGCGTTTTT	CASSGSLVRVF
many	TRBV5-1	TRBJ2-1	TRBD1	TGCGCCAGCAGCCTAGACAGGGGAGGCCACAATGAGCAGTTCTTC	CASSLDRGGHNEQFF
-	TRBV19	TRBJ2-1	TRBD1	TGTACCACCGGACAGGGGGCAGTGAATGAGCAGTTCTTC	CTTGQGAVNEQFF
-	TRBV28	TRBJ1-5	TRBD1	TGTGCCAGCAACCCCGGGACAGGAGAGTATGGTCAGCCCCAGCATTTT	CASNPGTGEYGQPQHF
-	TRBV12-3/TRBV12-4	TRBJ1-1	-	TGTGCCAGCACTCCGGGAACGAACACTGAAGCTTTCTTT	CASTPGTNTEAFF
-	TRBV4-1	TRBJ2-5	TRBD1	TGCGCCAGCAGCCGATCGGGACAGGGGGCTCGAGAGACCCAGTACTTC	CASSRSGQGARETQYF
few	TRBV6-5	TRBJ2-5	-	TGTGCCGGCAGAGAAGGGCCTGGGGAGACCCAGTACTTC	CAGREGPGETQYF
few	TRBV12-3/TRBV12-4	TRBJ2-1	TRBD1	TGTGCCGGCAGACAACGCGGTTGGGACAGGGACCCCAATGAGCAGTTCTTC	CAGRQRGWDRDPNEQFF
-	TRBV5-1	TRBJ2-7	-	TGCGCCAGCAGCTTACTGGACGGAGTCGGTGGCTACGAGCAGTACTTC	CASSLLDGVGGYEQYF
few	TRBV28	TRBJ2-1	TRBD1	TGTGCCAGCAGTTCCGGGACAGGCACTATGGATGAGCAGTTCTTC	CASSSGTGTMDEQFF
many	TRBV27	TRBJ2-7	-	TGTGCCAGCAGTTTAGGGGGGGGGGCCACTTACGAGCAGTACTTC	CASSLGGGATYEQYF
-	TRBV18	TRBJ1-2	-	TGTGCCAGCTCACTGCGCAGGGATGAATATGGCTACACCTTC	CASSLRRDEYGYTF
few	TRBV7-2	TRBJ1-1	-	TGTGCCAGCAGCCCTCGGACGGGCAGGGCAAATGAAGCTTTCTTT	CASSPRTGRANEAFF
-	TRBV28	TRBJ2-5	TRBD1	TGTGCCAGCAGCAATAGTAGGGGGCTCGGAGAGACCCAGTACTTC	CASSNSRGLGETQYF
-	TRBV6-6	TRBJ1-1	-	TGTGCCAGCAGTTACTCGGGGGCGGGCGGTGAAGCTTTCTTT	CASSYSGAGGEAFF
-	TRBV29-1	TRBJ1-2	TRBD1	TGCAGCGCTAGCGGCGGGACAGGGAGAGGTTCGAGCTATGGCTACACCTTC	CSASGGTGRGSSYGYTF
-	TRBV5-1	TRBJ1-1	-	TGCGCCAGCAGCTGGGGGCCGTCAGGAACTGAAGCTTTCTTT	CASSWGPSGTEAFF
few	TRBV7-8	TRBJ1-6	-	TGTGCCAGCAGCGCGGGCGTGACGGTCGATTATAATTCACCCCTCCACTTT	CASSAGVTVDYNSPLHF